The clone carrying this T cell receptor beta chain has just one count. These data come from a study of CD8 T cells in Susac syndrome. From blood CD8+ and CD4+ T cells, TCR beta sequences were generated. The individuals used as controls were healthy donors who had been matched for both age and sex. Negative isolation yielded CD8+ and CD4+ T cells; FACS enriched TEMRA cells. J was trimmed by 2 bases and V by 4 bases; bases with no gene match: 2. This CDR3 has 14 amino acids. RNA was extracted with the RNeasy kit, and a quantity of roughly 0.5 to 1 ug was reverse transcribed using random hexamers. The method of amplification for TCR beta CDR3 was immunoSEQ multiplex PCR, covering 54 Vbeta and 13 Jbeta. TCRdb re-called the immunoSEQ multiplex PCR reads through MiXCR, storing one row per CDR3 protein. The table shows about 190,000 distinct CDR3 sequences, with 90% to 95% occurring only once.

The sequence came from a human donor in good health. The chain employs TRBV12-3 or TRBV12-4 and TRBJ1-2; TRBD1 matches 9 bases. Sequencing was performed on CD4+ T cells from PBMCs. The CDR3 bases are TGTGCCAGCAGTTGGGACAGGGTGAACTATGGCTACACCTTC. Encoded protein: CASSWDRVNYGYTF.